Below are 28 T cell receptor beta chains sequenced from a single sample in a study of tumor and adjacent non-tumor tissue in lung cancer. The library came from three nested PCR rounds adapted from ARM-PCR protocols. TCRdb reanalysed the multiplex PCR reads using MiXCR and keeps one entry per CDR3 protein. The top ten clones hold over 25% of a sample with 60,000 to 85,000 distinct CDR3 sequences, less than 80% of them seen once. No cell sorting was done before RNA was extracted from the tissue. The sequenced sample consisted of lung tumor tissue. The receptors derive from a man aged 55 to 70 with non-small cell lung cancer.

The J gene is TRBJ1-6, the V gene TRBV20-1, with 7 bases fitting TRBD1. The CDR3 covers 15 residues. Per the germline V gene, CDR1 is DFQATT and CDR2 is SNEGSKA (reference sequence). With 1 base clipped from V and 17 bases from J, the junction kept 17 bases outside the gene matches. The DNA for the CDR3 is TGCAGTGCTAGAGGAACAGGGGCGAATAATTCACTCATCCACTTT. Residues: CSARGTGANNSLIHF.

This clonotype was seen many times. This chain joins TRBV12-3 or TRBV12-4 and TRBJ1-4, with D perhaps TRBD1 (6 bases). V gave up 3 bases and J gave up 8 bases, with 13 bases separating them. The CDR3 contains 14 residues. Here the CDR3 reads CASSFSGAGEKLFF. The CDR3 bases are TGTGCCAGCAGTTTCTCAGGGGCGGGCGAAAAACTGTTTTTT.

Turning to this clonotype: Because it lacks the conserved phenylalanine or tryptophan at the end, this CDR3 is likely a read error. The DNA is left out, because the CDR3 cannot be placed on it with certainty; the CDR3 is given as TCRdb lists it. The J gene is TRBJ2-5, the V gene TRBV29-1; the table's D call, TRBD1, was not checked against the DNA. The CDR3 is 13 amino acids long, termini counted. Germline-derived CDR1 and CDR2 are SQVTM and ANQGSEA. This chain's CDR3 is CIVADRYQETRYC.

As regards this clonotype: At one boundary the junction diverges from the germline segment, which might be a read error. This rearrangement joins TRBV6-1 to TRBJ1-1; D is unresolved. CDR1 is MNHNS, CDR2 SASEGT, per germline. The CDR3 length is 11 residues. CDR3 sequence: CASLMNTEVFF. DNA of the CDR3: TGTGCCAGCCTCATGAACACTGAAGTTTTCTTT.

The DNA for the CDR3 is TGCAGCGAGACCAGGGGGCCCTCTGGAGACATCATATATTTT. Encoded protein: CSETRGPSGDIIYF. This rearrangement joins TRBV29-1 to TRBJ1-3; 8 bases fit TRBD1. Germline V gene lookup returns CDR1 SQVTM and CDR2 ANQGSEA. J lost 12 bases, V lost 7 bases, and 17 bases had no gene match. This CDR3 spans 14 amino acids. The entire variable domain, with the rest obtained from reference TRBV29-1 and TRBJ1-3, is as follows: SAVISQKPSRDICQRGTSLTIQCQVDSQVTMMFWYRQQPGQSLTLIATANQGSEATYESGFVIDKFPISRPNLTFSTLTVSNMSPEDSSIYLCSETRGPSGDIIYFGEGSWLTVV.

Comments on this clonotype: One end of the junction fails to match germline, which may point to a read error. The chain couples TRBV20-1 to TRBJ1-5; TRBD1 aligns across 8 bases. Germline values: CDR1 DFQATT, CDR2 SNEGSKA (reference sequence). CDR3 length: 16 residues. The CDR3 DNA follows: TGCAGTGTTAGAGATGACAGGGGATATAGCAATCAGCCCCAGCAGTTT. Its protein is CSVRDDRGYSNQPQQF.

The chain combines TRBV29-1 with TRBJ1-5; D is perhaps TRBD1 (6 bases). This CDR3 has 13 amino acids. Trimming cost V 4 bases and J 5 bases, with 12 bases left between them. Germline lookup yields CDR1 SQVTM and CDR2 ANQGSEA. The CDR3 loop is CSVAQGRDQPQHF. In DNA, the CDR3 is TGCAGCGTTGCTCAGGGGCGAGATCAGCCCCAGCATTTT.

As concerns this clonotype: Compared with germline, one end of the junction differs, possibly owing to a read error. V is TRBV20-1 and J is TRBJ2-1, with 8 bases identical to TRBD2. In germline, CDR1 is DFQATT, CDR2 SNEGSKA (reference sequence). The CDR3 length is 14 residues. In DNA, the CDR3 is TGCAGTGTCCAGCGGGGGAGGTCCTACGATGAGCAGTTCTTC. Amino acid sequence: CSVQRGRSYDEQFF.

DNA of the CDR3: TGCAGCGCAGAAGATGGCAGATCAAACACTGAAGCTTTCTTT. It encodes CSAEDGRSNTEAFF. V and J are TRBV29-1 and TRBJ1-1; D gene unclear. Germline CDR1 is SQVTM and CDR2 is ANQGSEA. Trimming removed 7 bases from V and 2 bases from J, with 17 bases in between. The length of the CDR3 is 14 residues.

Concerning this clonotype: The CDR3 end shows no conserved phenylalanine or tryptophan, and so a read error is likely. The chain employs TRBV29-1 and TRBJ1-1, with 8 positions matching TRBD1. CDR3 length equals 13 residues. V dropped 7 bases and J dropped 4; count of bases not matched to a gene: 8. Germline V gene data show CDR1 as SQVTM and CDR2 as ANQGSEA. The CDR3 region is CSGNTGGGTEAFL. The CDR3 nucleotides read TGCAGCGGTAATACAGGGGGAGGCACTGAAGCTTTCCTT.

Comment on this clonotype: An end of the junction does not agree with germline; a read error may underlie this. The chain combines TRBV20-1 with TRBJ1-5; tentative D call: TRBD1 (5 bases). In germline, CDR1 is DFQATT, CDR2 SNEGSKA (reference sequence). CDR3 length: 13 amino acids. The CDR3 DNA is TGCAGTGCTAGGTTGTTGGACAATCAGTCCCAACATTTT. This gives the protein CSARLLDNQSQHF.

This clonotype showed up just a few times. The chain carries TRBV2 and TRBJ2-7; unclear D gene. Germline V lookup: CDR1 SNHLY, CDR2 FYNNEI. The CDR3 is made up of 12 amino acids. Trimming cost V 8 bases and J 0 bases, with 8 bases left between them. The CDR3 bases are TGTGCCAGCTCCGGCAGCTCCTACGAGCAGTACTTC. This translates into CASSGSSYEQYF. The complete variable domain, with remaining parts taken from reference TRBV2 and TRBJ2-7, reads EPEVTQTPSHQVTQMGQEVILRCVPISNHLYFYWYRQILGQKVEFLVSFYNNEISEKSEIFDDQFSVERPDGSNFTLKIRSTKLEDSAMYFCASSGSSYEQYFGPGTRLTVT.

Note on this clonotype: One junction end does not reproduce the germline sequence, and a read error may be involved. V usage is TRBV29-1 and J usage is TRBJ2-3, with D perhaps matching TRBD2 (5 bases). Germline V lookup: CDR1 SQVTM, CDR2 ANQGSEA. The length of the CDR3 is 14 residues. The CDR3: CRVATRGRTDTQYF. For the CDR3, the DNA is TGCAGAGTTGCTACTAGAGGGAGAACAGATACGCAGTATTTT.

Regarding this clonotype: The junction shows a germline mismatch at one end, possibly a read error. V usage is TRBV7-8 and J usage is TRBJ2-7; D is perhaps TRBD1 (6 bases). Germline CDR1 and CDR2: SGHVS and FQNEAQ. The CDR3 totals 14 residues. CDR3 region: CVSSFEDRLYEQYF. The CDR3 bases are TGTGTCAGCAGCTTCGAGGACAGACTCTACGAGCAGTATTTC.

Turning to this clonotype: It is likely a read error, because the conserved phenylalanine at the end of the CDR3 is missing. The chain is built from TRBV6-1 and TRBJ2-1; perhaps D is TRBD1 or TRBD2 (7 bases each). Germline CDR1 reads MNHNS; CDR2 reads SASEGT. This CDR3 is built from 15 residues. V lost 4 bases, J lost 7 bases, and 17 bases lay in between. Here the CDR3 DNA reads TGTGCCAGCAGTGCGACTAGCACCAGGGGGAATGAGCAGTTCTCC. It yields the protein CASSATSTRGNEQFS.

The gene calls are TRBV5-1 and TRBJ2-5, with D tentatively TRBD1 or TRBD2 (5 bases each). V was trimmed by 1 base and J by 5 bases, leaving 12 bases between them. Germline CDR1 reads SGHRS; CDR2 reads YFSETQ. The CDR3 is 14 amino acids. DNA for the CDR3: TGCGCCAGCAGCTTGAATCAGGGACGGGAGACCCAGTACTTC. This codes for CASSLNQGRETQYF.

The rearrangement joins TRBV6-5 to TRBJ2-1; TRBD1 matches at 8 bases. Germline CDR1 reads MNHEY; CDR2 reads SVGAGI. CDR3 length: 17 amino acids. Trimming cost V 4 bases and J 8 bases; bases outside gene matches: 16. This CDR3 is CASSFQDGTGGSHEQFF. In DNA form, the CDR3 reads TGTGCCAGCAGTTTTCAAGATGGGACAGGCGGAAGCCATGAGCAGTTCTTC.

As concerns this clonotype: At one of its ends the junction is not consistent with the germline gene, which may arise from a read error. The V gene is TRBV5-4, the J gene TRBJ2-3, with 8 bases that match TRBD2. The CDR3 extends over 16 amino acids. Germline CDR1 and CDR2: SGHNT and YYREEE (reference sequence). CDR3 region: CASSPIEREPGDTRYF. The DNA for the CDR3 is TGTGCCAGCAGCCCCATAGAGCGGGAGCCGGGAGATACGCGGTATTTT.

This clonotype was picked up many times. CDR3 nucleotides: TGCAGTGCTAGAGCGCACACTGAAGCTTTCTTT. This sequence encodes CSARAHTEAFF. The rearrangement uses TRBV20-1 and TRBJ1-1; D is undetermined. This CDR3 region has 11 residues. V was pared by 1 base and J by 3 bases, with 3 bases between. CDR1 and CDR2 from the germline V gene are DFQATT and SNEGSKA (reference sequence).

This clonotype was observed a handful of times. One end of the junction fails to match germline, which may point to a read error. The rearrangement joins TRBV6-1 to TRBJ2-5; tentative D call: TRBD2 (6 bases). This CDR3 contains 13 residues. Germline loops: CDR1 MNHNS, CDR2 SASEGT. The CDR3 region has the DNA TGTGCAAGCAGTCGGGGGTTCCAAGAGAAACAGTACTTC. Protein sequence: CASSRGFQEKQYF.

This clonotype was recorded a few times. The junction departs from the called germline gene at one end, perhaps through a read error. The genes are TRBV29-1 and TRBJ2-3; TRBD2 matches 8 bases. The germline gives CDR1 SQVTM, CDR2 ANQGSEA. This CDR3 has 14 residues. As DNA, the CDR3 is TGTAGCGTTGCTACCAGCGGGAGAACAGTTACGCAGTATTTT. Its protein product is CSVATSGRTVTQYF.

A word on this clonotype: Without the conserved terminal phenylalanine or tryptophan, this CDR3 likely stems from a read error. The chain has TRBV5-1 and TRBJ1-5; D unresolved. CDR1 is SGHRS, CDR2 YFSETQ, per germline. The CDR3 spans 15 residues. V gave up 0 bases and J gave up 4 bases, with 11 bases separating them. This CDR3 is CASSLAGTGNQPQHL. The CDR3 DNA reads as TGCGCCAGCAGCTTGGCAGGCACTGGAAATCAGCCCCAGCATTTG.

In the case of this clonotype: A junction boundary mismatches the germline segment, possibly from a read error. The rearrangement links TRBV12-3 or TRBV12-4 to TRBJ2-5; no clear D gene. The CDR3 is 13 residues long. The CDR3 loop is CVSSSPPGETQNF. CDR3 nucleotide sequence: TGTGTCAGCAGTTCTCCCCCCGGAGAGACCCAGAACTTC.

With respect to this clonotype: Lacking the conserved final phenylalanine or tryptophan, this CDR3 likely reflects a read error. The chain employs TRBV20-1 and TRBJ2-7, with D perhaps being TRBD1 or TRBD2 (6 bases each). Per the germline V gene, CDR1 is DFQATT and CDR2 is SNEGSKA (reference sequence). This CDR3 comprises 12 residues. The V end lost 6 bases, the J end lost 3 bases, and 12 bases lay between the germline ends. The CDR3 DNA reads TGCAGTGCGAGGGGGGAAGACTACGAGCAGTACTCC. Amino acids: CSARGEDYEQYS.

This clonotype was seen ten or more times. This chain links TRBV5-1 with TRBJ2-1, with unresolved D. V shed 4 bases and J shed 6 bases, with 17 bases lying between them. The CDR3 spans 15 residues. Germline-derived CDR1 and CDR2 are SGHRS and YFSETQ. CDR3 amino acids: CASSEGPQLGNEQFF. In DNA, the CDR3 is TGCGCCAGCAGCGAAGGACCGCAGTTAGGCAATGAGCAGTTCTTC.

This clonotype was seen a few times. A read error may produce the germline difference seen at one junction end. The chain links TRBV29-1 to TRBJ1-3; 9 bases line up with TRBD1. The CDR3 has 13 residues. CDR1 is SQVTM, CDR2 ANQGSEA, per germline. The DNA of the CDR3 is TGCAGCGTCGCGGACAGGGGTGGAAACACCGTATATTTT. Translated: CSVADRGGNTVYF.

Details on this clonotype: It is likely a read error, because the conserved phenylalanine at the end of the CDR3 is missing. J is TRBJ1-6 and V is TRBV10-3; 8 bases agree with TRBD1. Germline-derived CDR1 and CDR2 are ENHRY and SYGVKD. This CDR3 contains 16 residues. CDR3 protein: CAFSGTGGPYNSPLHY. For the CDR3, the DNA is TGTGCCTTCAGTGGTACAGGGGGACCCTATAATTCACCCCTCCACTAT.

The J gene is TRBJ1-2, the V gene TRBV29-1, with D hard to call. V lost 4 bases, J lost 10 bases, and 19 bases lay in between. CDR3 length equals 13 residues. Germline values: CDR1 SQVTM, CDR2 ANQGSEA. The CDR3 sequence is CSVGTASNGDYTF. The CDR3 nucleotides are TGCAGCGTTGGAACAGCTAGCAACGGGGACTACACCTTC.